Shown below are 26 T cell receptor beta chains from a single sample sequenced in a study of graft-versus-host responses after intestinal transplantation. Sequencing used immunoSEQ multiplex PCR; TCRdb keeps in-frame clones, though not all of them. The profile shows approximately 33,000 clones, about 80% of them singletons. No antigen is known for these receptors. The starting material was unstimulated CD8+ T cells sorted from spleen or lymph node cells, obtained before intestinal transplant. The receptors shown here come from a human donor who received an intestinal transplant.

The chain recombines TRBV30 with TRBJ2-7; TRBD1 matches at 8 bases. J was trimmed by 4 bases and V by 3 bases; bases with no gene match: 5. The CDR3 is 13 amino acids. Germline values: CDR1 GTSNPN, CDR2 SVGIG (reference sequence). CDR3 sequence reads: CAWRINRGYEQYF. The CDR3 bases are TGTGCCTGGAGAATAAACAGGGGGTACGAGCAGTACTTC.

The CDR3 reads CASSLAGPYEQYF. For the CDR3, the DNA is TGTGCCAGCAGCTTAGCGGGACCTTACGAGCAGTACTTC. J is TRBJ2-7 and V is TRBV6-1, with 8 bases fitting TRBD2. V was clipped by 6 bases and J by 4 bases; unmatched bases: 5. This CDR3 region has 13 residues. In germline, CDR1 is MNHNS, CDR2 SASEGT.

The chain has TRBV11-2 and TRBJ2-5, with 9 positions matching TRBD1. Germline CDR1 SGHAT, CDR2 FQNNGV. The CDR3 is 16 amino acids. Trimming removed 5 bases from V and 5 bases from J; junction bases left unmatched: 12. CDR3 DNA sequence: TGTGCCAGCAGCCCCTCACCGGGACAGGGACTGGAGACCCAGTACTTC. It specifies CASSPSPGQGLETQYF.

The table lists this clone with a count of one. The gene calls are TRBV27 and TRBJ2-7; a possible D gene is TRBD1 (5 bases). CDR1 and CDR2 from the germline V gene are MNHEY and SMNVEV (reference sequence). Trimming took off 4 bases at V and 3 bases at J, with 13 bases between the two ends. The CDR3 is made up of 14 amino acids. CDR3 sequence reads: CASSSSRAVYEQYF. The DNA of the CDR3 is TGTGCCAGCAGTTCTTCCAGGGCAGTCTACGAGCAGTACTTC.

The gene calls are TRBV28 and TRBJ1-1, with D possibly being TRBD1 (5 bases). V dropped 5 bases and J dropped 0 bases, with 13 bases sitting between them. Germline lookup yields CDR1 MDHEN and CDR2 SYDVKM. The length of the CDR3 is 15 residues. Here the CDR3 DNA reads TGTGCCAGCAGTACCAACATAGGGGTGAACACTGAAGCTTTCTTT. Encoded protein: CASSTNIGVNTEAFF. Drawing the rest from reference TRBV28 and TRBJ1-1, the complete variable domain is DVKVTQSSRYLVKRTGEKVFLECVQDMDHENMFWYRQDPGLGLRLIYFSYDVKMKEKGDIPEGYSVSREKKERFSLILESASTNQTSMYLCASSTNIGVNTEAFFGQGTRLTVV.

V is TRBV19 and J is TRBJ2-1; D possibly corresponds to TRBD2 (5 bases). Germline CDR1 LNHDA, CDR2 SQIVND (reference sequence). The CDR3 is 14 residues long. V was trimmed by 3 bases and J by 4 bases, leaving 10 bases between them. The CDR3 DNA sequence: TGTGCCAGTAGTATCGGGAACGGGTACAATGAGCAGTTCTTC. Protein product: CASSIGNGYNEQFF.

This chain connects TRBV25-1 to TRBJ2-3; tentatively, D is TRBD2 (6 bases). The ends were cut back, 6 bases at V and 0 bases at J, with 16 bases in the middle. Germline lookup yields CDR1 MGHDK and CDR2 SYGVNS. The CDR3 has 16 residues. This chain's CDR3 is CASRNPGLASTDTQYF. CDR3 in DNA: TGTGCCAGCAGGAATCCGGGACTGGCTAGCACAGATACGCAGTATTTT.

The chain is built from TRBV7-9 and TRBJ2-7; D is undetermined. Trimming shortened V by 5 bases and J by 3 bases, and 8 bases separated the two germline ends. This CDR3 is built from 12 residues. The V gene's germline CDR1 is SEHNR and CDR2 FQNEAQ (reference sequence). The chain's CDR3 is CASSEDFYEQYF. CDR3 nucleotide sequence: TGTGCCAGCAGCGAAGACTTCTACGAGCAGTACTTC.

V is TRBV28 and J is TRBJ2-5, with 9 positions matching TRBD2. The CDR3 consists of 17 residues. Trimming cost V 4 bases and J 10 bases; bases outside gene matches: 19. Per the germline V gene, CDR1 is MDHEN and CDR2 is SYDVKM. CDR3 loop: CASSSPPGLAPFQGQYF. The CDR3 coding sequence is TGTGCCAGCAGTTCTCCCCCGGGACTAGCCCCCTTCCAGGGCCAGTACTTC.

This chain connects TRBV28 to TRBJ1-5, with 7 bases that match TRBD1. The CDR3 covers 15 residues. Germline CDR1 MDHEN, CDR2 SYDVKM. Germline trimming cut 10 bases from V and 0 bases from J; bases unmatched to any gene: 9. The CDR3 protein is CATDRGPYSNQPQHF. In nucleotides, the CDR3 is TGTGCCACCGATAGGGGGCCGTATAGCAATCAGCCCCAGCATTTT.

Only one count was recorded for this clone. This chain connects TRBV4-1 to TRBJ2-7; 12 nucleotides align to TRBD1. CDR1 is MGHRA, CDR2 YSYEKL, per germline. The V and J ends lost 4 bases and 5 bases, in that order; junction bases with no gene match: 6. The CDR3 consists of 15 residues. CDR3 DNA sequence: TGCGCCAGCAGCCTAAGGGACAGGGGGCTTGACGAGCAGTACTTC. It encodes CASSLRDRGLDEQYF.

This clone has a handful of counts. The rearrangement joins TRBV7-3 to TRBJ2-3, with a tentative D call TRBD1 (6 bases). This CDR3 comprises 15 residues. Germline V CDR1 and CDR2: SGHTA, FQGTGA. V was cut by 2 bases and J by 4 bases, with 13 bases left in between. The CDR3 DNA reads TGTGCCAGCAGCTTAGGACCAGGGGACCCAGATACGCAGTATTTT. Amino acid sequence: CASSLGPGDPDTQYF.

J is TRBJ1-2 and V is TRBV2; 9 nucleotides match TRBD1. The CDR3 spans 14 residues. Germline loops: CDR1 SNHLY, CDR2 FYNNEI. J was trimmed by 5 bases and V by 9 bases; bases with no gene match: 10. The CDR3 here is CASFLTGGPYGYTF. The CDR3 DNA reads TGTGCCAGTTTTCTGACAGGGGGTCCTTATGGCTACACCTTC.

J is TRBJ1-5 and V is TRBV11-3; possible D gene TRBD1, 5 bases. CDR3 length: 19 residues. Germline CDR1 reads SGHNT; CDR2 reads YENEEA. Trimming stripped 1 base from V and 4 bases from J, with 23 bases between. The CDR3: CASSLGAGLGPMENQPQHF. CDR3 DNA sequence: TGTGCCAGCAGCTTAGGCGCAGGGCTGGGGCCGATGGAAAATCAGCCCCAGCATTTT. The full variable domain, in which reference TRBV11-3 and TRBJ1-5 provide the parts outside the CDR3, is EAGVVQSPRYKIIEKKQPVAFWCNPISGHNTLYWYLQNLGQGPELLIRYENEEAVDDSQLPKDRFSAERLKGVDSTLKIQPAELGDSAVYLCASSLGAGLGPMENQPQHFGDGTRLSIL.

The V gene is TRBV10-3, the J gene TRBJ1-1, with D perhaps TRBD1 (5 bases). Germline CDR1 is ENHRY and CDR2 is SYGVKD. V was pared by 3 bases and J by 5 bases, with 16 bases between. This CDR3 comprises 15 residues. CDR3 sequence (DNA): TGTGCCATCAGTGACTTAGGGCAGGGAGGGACTGAAGCTTTCTTT. This translates into CAISDLGQGGTEAFF.

This chain links TRBV18 with TRBJ2-3, with a tentative D call TRBD2 (6 bases). The V gene lost 4 bases and the J gene lost 0 bases, with 11 bases spanning the gap. Germline V gene sequence: CDR1 KGHSH, CDR2 LQKENI. There are 15 residues in the CDR3. CDR3 sequence reads: CASSLGTLSTDTQYF. The CDR3 DNA follows: TGTGCCAGCTCACTCGGGACTCTAAGCACAGATACGCAGTATTTT.

The rearrangement links TRBV28 to TRBJ1-1; no reliable D call. Per germline, CDR1 MDHEN and CDR2 SYDVKM. V was cut by 6 bases and J by 6 bases, with 8 bases left in between. The CDR3 is 11 residues long. In DNA form, the CDR3 reads TGTGCCAGCAGCCGGGGTGCTGAAGCTTTCTTT. It encodes CASSRGAEAFF.

The chain is built from TRBV5-1 and TRBJ2-5; D is perhaps TRBD2 (7 bases). Deletions cut 5 bases from V and 4 bases from J, with 21 bases between. Per germline, CDR1 SGHRS and CDR2 YFSETQ. The CDR3 runs 16 residues. In nucleotides, the CDR3 is TGCGCCAGCAGTTCCCGGGGGGCGGGGCGGAGAGAGACCCAGTACTTC. This codes for CASSSRGAGRRETQYF.

This rearrangement joins TRBV7-8 to TRBJ2-5; D gene uncertain. The last part of the DNA fits TRBJ2-7 better; the J call may be wrong. This CDR3 region has 12 residues. Per the germline V gene, CDR1 is SGHVS and CDR2 is FQNEAQ. CDR3 protein: CASSSSSYEQYF. The CDR3 DNA sequence: TGTGCCAGCAGCTCGAGCTCCTACGAGCAGTACTTC.

The chain recombines TRBV29-1 with TRBJ2-3; possible D gene TRBD1, 6 bases. Deletions cut 4 bases from V and 4 bases from J, with 6 bases between. CDR1 is SQVTM and CDR2 is ANQGSEA in the germline V gene. This CDR3 region has 11 residues. The CDR3 loop reads CSVGGPDTQYF. In nucleotides, the CDR3 is TGCAGCGTTGGGGGGCCAGATACGCAGTATTTT.

The chain carries TRBV27 and TRBJ2-7; perhaps TRBD2 as D (6 bases). V gave up 4 bases and J gave up 1 base, with 17 bases separating them. Germline V gives CDR1 MNHEY, CDR2 SMNVEV (reference sequence). CDR3 length: 16 residues. The CDR3: CASSSDRFGGSYEQYF. DNA for the CDR3: TGTGCCAGCAGTTCCGACAGATTTGGAGGGTCCTACGAGCAGTACTTC.

The V call is TRBV11-2, the J call TRBJ2-7, with a weak D call TRBD2 (6 bases). The V and J ends lost 1 base and 5 bases respectively, with 12 bases between them. The CDR3 is 14 residues long. Germline-derived CDR1 and CDR2 are SGHAT and FQNNGV. The CDR3 spells CASSLVQRADEQYF. In DNA form, the CDR3 reads TGTGCCAGCAGCTTAGTCCAGCGGGCGGACGAGCAGTACTTC.

The chain links TRBV7-9 to TRBJ1-4, with D unresolved. Trimming removed 5 bases at V and 7 bases at J, with 14 bases between. This CDR3 has 14 amino acids. Germline lookup yields CDR1 SEHNR and CDR2 FQNEAQ (reference sequence). CDR3 sequence: CASSPPGDGEKLFF. The CDR3 DNA reads TGTGCCAGCAGCCCACCGGGAGATGGTGAAAAACTGTTTTTT.

This clone was recorded once. The chain joins TRBV15 to TRBJ2-5; 7 nucleotides align to TRBD1. Unmatched junction bases numbered 10, after V lost 6 bases and J lost 3 bases. The CDR3 sequence is 15 residues long. Germline V lookup: CDR1 LNHNV, CDR2 YYDKDF (reference sequence). This CDR3 is CATSRTGAAKETQYF. The CDR3, as DNA: TGTGCCACCAGTAGAACAGGGGCCGCTAAAGAGACCCAGTACTTC.

In regard to this clone: Its ends do not fully match the called genes, so a read error is possible. The gene calls are TRBV28 and TRBJ2-3, with 12 nucleotides matching TRBD1. The CDR3 spans 13 residues. CDR1 and CDR2 from the germline V gene are MDHEN and SYDVKM. The CDR3 sequence is CASSLGTGGPKPF. CDR3 DNA sequence: TGTGCCAGCAGTTTGGGGACAGGGGGCCCAAAACCTTTT.

This chain links TRBV18 with TRBJ1-4, with TRBD1 as a possible D gene (5 bases). The V end lost 0 bases, the J end lost 3 bases, and 11 bases lay between the germline ends. CDR3 length: 16 amino acids. CDR1 is KGHSH, CDR2 LQKENI, per germline. The chain's CDR3 is CASSPPVQGSNEKLFF. The CDR3 DNA reads TGTGCCAGCTCACCACCGGTTCAGGGATCTAATGAAAAACTGTTTTTT.